This is a list of T cell receptor beta chains from one sample in a study of shared clonotypes between healthy human individuals. Method: immunoSEQ multiplex PCR; TCRdb's copy keeps in-frame clones and lacks some. The sample includes about 2.3 million clones, approximately 93% seen only once; the top ten take roughly 0.36%. Sequenced: naive CD4+ T cells from PBMCs. The source of these receptors is a man aged 18 to 35 in good health. Some clones in this sample may be carry-over from other donors' samples. CDR3s include the opening cysteine and the closing phenylalanine or tryptophan. D genes are given only for firm matches. Clone size appears in some rows only: once, few, many, or a class for an expanded clone.

d_gene: TRBD2
v_gene: TRBV10-2
j_gene: TRBJ2-2
abundance: NA
CDR3nt: TGCGCCAGCAGTGAGTGGGGCGGGAGGGCCTCCGGGGAGCTGTTTTTT
CDR3aa: CASSEWGGRASGELFF

d_gene: TRBD2
v_gene: TRBV2
j_gene: TRBJ2-7
abundance: NA
CDR3nt: TGTGCCAGCAGTGAGACTAGCGGGAGCTACGAGCAGTACTTC
CDR3aa: CASSETSGSYEQYF

d_gene: NA
v_gene: TRBV28
j_gene: TRBJ2-7
abundance: NA
CDR3nt: TGTGCCAGCAGTCCCCACGACGCAGGATCCTACGAGCAGTACTTC
CDR3aa: CASSPHDAGSYEQYF

d_gene: TRBD1
v_gene: TRBV30
j_gene: TRBJ1-2
abundance: NA
CDR3nt: TGTGCCTGGAGGGTGACAGGGGGCCCTGGCTACACCTTC
CDR3aa: CAWRVTGGPGYTF

d_gene: NA
v_gene: TRBV6-6
j_gene: TRBJ2-3
abundance: NA
CDR3nt: TGTGCCAGCAGAATGCGCCGCGGCACAGATACGCAGTATTTT
CDR3aa: CASRMRRGTDTQYF

d_gene: TRBD1
v_gene: TRBV9
j_gene: TRBJ1-3
abundance: NA
CDR3nt: TGTGCCAGCAGCGTACAGGACAGGGTTTTGGCTGGAAACACCATATATTTT
CDR3aa: CASSVQDRVLAGNTIYF

d_gene: NA
v_gene: TRBV7-2
j_gene: TRBJ1-2
abundance: NA
CDR3nt: TGTGCCAGCAGCTACTCCCAGGGGTATGGCTACACCTTC
CDR3aa: CASSYSQGYGYTF

d_gene: TRBD1
v_gene: TRBV5-1
j_gene: TRBJ1-3
abundance: NA
CDR3nt: TGCGCCAGCAGCCAAGGGACAGGGGGAAACACCATATATTTT
CDR3aa: CASSQGTGGNTIYF

d_gene: TRBD2
v_gene: TRBV11-1
j_gene: TRBJ2-1
abundance: once
CDR3nt: TGTGCCAGCAGCTTCTTAGCGGGAGGGCTGGCCTACAATGAGCAGTTCTTC
CDR3aa: CASSFLAGGLAYNEQFF

d_gene: NA
v_gene: TRBV11-3
j_gene: TRBJ2-5
abundance: NA
CDR3nt: TGTGCCAGCAGCTTAGGCGGCGGGGAGACCCAGTACTTC
CDR3aa: CASSLGGGETQYF

d_gene: NA
v_gene: TRBV6-1
j_gene: TRBJ1-2
abundance: NA
CDR3nt: TGTGCCAGCAGTGACGCCGGGCGTGGCTACACCTTC
CDR3aa: CASSDAGRGYTF

d_gene: NA
v_gene: TRBV7-2
j_gene: TRBJ2-2
abundance: NA
CDR3nt: TGTGCCAGCAGCTCTGGGGTTTTATCGAACACCGGGGAGCTGTTTTTT
CDR3aa: CASSSGVLSNTGELFF

d_gene: NA
v_gene: TRBV10-3
j_gene: TRBJ1-3
abundance: NA
CDR3nt: TGTGCCATCAGTGGGGAAAGGGCCTCTGGAAACACCATATATTTT
CDR3aa: CAISGERASGNTIYF

d_gene: TRBD2
v_gene: TRBV4-3
j_gene: TRBJ2-7
abundance: NA
CDR3nt: TGCGCCAGCAGCCAAGATTTAAGGGGACCGGCTAGCGGGGGGGGCTACGAGCAGTACTTC
CDR3aa: CASSQDLRGPASGGGYEQYF

d_gene: NA
v_gene: TRBV7-3
j_gene: TRBJ2-7
abundance: once
CDR3nt: TGTGCCAGCAGTGTTGGGGGCTACGAGCAGTACTTC
CDR3aa: CASSVGGYEQYF

d_gene: TRBD1
v_gene: TRBV5-1
j_gene: TRBJ1-1
abundance: NA
CDR3nt: TGCGCCAGCAGCTCCGGGACAGGGGGTCCTGAAGCTTTCTTT
CDR3aa: CASSSGTGGPEAFF

d_gene: TRBD2
v_gene: TRBV29-1
j_gene: TRBJ2-7
abundance: NA
CDR3nt: TGCAGCGTTGTAAGCCGCGGGAGGGCCAAGTACGAGCAGTACTTC
CDR3aa: CSVVSRGRAKYEQYF

d_gene: NA
v_gene: TRBV30
j_gene: TRBJ2-3
abundance: NA
CDR3nt: TGTGCCTGGAGTAGGGGTCCAACGGATACGCAGTATTTT
CDR3aa: CAWSRGPTDTQYF

d_gene: TRBD2
v_gene: TRBV10-2
j_gene: TRBJ2-1
abundance: NA
CDR3nt: TGCGCCAGCAGTGACCTACTAGCGGACTCCTACAATGAGCAGTTCTTC
CDR3aa: CASSDLLADSYNEQFF

d_gene: TRBD1
v_gene: TRBV7-9
j_gene: TRBJ2-1
abundance: NA
CDR3nt: TGTGCCAGCAGCTTATTGGGGACAGGGGATTACAATGAGCAGTTCTTC
CDR3aa: CASSLLGTGDYNEQFF

d_gene: NA
v_gene: TRBV5-1
j_gene: TRBJ2-5
abundance: NA
CDR3nt: TGCGCCAGCAGCTTGGACGGGAACCAAGAGACCCAGTACTTC
CDR3aa: CASSLDGNQETQYF

d_gene: NA
v_gene: TRBV5-4
j_gene: TRBJ2-1
abundance: once
CDR3nt: TGTGCCAGCAGCCCGCCGTTGGGCAATGAGCAGTTCTTC
CDR3aa: CASSPPLGNEQFF

d_gene: NA
v_gene: TRBV7-9
j_gene: TRBJ1-1
abundance: NA
CDR3nt: TGTGCCAGCAGCTTAGTAGCCATTGCCACAGGGCTAAACACTGAAGCTTTCTTT
CDR3aa: CASSLVAIATGLNTEAFF

d_gene: TRBD2
v_gene: TRBV5-4
j_gene: TRBJ2-1
abundance: NA
CDR3nt: TGTGCCAGCAGCTTGTCACTAGCGGGATTGGAGCAGTTCTTC
CDR3aa: CASSLSLAGLEQFF

d_gene: NA
v_gene: TRBV5-6
j_gene: TRBJ2-3
abundance: NA
CDR3nt: TGTGCCAGCAGCGTAGACCAGAGGTATTGGGCAGATACGCAGTATTTT
CDR3aa: CASSVDQRYWADTQYF

d_gene: TRBD2
v_gene: TRBV28
j_gene: TRBJ2-1
abundance: NA
CDR3nt: TGTGCCAGCAACAATTTAGAATGGCTAGCGGGAGGGCTTGAAGAGCAGTTCTTC
CDR3aa: CASNNLEWLAGGLEEQFF

d_gene: TRBD1
v_gene: TRBV6-1
j_gene: TRBJ2-7
abundance: NA
CDR3nt: TGTGCCGGAGGACAGGAGATAACGAGGGAGCAGTACTTC
CDR3aa: CAGGQEITREQYF

d_gene: NA
v_gene: TRBV28
j_gene: TRBJ2-1
abundance: NA
CDR3nt: TGTGCCAGCGGGGGGGGGCCAGCAAGTGAGCAGTTCTTC
CDR3aa: CASGGGPASEQFF

d_gene: NA
v_gene: TRBV6-5
j_gene: TRBJ2-2
abundance: NA
CDR3nt: TGTGCCAGCAGTTCCCCGAGGGGGGCAGCCGGGGAGCTGTTTTTT
CDR3aa: CASSSPRGAAGELFF

d_gene: NA
v_gene: TRBV7-2
j_gene: TRBJ1-2
abundance: NA
CDR3nt: TGTGCCAGCAGCGCACACCAGGGGAAGATTAATGGCTACACCTTC
CDR3aa: CASSAHQGKINGYTF

d_gene: NA
v_gene: TRBV6-6
j_gene: TRBJ2-2
abundance: few
CDR3nt: TGTGCCAGCAGTCTTGACAGTAACGCCGGGGAGCTGTTTTTT
CDR3aa: CASSLDSNAGELFF

d_gene: NA
v_gene: TRBV7-7
j_gene: TRBJ2-1
abundance: NA
CDR3nt: TGTGCCAGCAGCCCTTACGGGGTCCGTAGTGATGAGCAGTTCTTC
CDR3aa: CASSPYGVRSDEQFF